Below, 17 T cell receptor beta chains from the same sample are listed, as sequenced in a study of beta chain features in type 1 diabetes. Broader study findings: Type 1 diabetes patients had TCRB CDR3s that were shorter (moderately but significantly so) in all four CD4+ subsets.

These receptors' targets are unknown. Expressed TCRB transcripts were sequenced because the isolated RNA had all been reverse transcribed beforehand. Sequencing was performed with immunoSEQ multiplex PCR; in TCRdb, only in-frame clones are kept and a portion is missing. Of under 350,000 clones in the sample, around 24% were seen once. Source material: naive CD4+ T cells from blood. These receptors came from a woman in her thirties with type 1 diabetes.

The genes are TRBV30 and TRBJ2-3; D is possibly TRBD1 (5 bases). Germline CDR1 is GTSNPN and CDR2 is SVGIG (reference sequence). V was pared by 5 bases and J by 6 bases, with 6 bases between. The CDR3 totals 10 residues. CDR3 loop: CAWQGDTQYF. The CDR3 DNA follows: TGTGCCTGGCAGGGTGATACGCAGTATTTT.

The CDR3 loop is CAAALGTVNYGYTF. Written as DNA, the CDR3 is TGTGCCGCTGCCCTGGGGACAGTAAACTATGGCTACACCTTC. The chain links TRBV2 to TRBJ1-2; 7 nucleotides align to TRBD1. V gave up 11 bases and J gave up 2 bases; unmatched junction bases: 11. The CDR3 runs 14 residues. Germline V gene data show CDR1 as SNHLY and CDR2 as FYNNEI.

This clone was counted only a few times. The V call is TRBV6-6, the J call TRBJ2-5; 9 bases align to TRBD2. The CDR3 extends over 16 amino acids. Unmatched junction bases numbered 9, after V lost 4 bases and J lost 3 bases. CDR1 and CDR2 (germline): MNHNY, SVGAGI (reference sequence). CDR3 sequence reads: CASSFSAGGTEETQYF. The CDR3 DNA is TGTGCCAGCAGTTTCTCAGCGGGAGGAACGGAAGAGACCCAGTACTTC.

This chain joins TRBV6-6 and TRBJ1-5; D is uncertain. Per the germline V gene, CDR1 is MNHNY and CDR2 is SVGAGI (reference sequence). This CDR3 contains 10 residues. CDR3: CVTGNQPQHF. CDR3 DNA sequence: TGTGTCACGGGCAATCAGCCCCAGCATTTT.

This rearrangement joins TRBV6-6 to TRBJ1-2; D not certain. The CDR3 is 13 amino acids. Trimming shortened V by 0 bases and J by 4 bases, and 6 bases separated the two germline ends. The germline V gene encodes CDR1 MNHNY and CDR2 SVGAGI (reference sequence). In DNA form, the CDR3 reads TGTGCCAGCAGTTACTCCCCGGGCTATGGCTACACCTTC. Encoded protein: CASSYSPGYGYTF.

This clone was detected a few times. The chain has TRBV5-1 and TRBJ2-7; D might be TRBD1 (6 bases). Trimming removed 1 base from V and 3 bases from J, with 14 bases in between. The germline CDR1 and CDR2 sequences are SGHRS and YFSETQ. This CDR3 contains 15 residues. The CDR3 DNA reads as TGCGCCAGCAGCTTGACGGGTGACAGGTTCTACGAGCAGTACTTC. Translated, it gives CASSLTGDRFYEQYF.

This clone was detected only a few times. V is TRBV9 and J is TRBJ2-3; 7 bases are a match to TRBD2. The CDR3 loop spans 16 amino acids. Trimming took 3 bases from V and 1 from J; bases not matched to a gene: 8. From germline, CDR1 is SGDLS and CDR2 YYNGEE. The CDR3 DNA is TGTGCCAGCAGCGCTCCCCAGGGAGGGGGCACAGATACGCAGTATTTT. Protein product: CASSAPQGGGTDTQYF.

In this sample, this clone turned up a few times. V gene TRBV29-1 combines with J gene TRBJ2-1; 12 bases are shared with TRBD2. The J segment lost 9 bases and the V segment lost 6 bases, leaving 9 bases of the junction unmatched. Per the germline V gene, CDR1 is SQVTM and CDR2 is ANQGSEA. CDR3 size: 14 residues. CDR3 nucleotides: TGCAGCGTCGGAAGGCTAGCGGGAGGGGGTGAGCAGTTCTTC. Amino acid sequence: CSVGRLAGGGEQFF.

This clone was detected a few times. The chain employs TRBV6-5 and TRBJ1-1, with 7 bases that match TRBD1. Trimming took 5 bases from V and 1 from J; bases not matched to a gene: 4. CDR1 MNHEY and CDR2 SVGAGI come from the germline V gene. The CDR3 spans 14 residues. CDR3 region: CASSPWTGNTEAFF. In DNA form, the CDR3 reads TGTGCCAGCAGTCCATGGACAGGGAACACTGAAGCTTTCTTT.

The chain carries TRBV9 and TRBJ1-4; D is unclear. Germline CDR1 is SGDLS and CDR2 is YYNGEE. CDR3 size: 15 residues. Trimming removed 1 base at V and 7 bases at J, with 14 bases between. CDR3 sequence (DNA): TGTGCCAGCAGCGTAAATCCGGGAGTAGGTGAAAAACTGTTTTTT. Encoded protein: CASSVNPGVGEKLFF.

CDR3 sequence: CASSQDTGVEKLFF. The CDR3 DNA reads as TGTGCCAGCAGCCAGGATACAGGGGTAGAAAAACTGTTTTTT. The chain combines TRBV4-2 with TRBJ1-4, with 7 positions matching TRBD1. CDR3 size: 14 residues. J gave up 8 bases and V 3 bases, and 6 bases lay outside the gene matches. Germline CDR1 LGHNA, CDR2 YNFKEQ.

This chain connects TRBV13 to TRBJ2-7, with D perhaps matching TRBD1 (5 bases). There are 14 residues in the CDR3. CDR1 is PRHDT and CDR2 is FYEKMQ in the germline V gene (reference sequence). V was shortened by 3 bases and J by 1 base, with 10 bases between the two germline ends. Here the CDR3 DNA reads TGTGCCAGCAGCTTTTATGACAGTTCCTACGAGCAGTACTTC. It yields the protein CASSFYDSSYEQYF.

CDR3 region: CSVAVANTEAFF. CDR3 coding DNA: TGCAGCGTCGCGGTCGCGAACACTGAAGCTTTCTTT. This chain uses TRBV29-1 with TRBJ1-1; no reliable D call. CDR3 size: 12 residues. The V gene lost 6 bases and the J gene lost 1 base, with 9 bases spanning the gap. Per germline, CDR1 SQVTM and CDR2 ANQGSEA. Supplemented by reference TRBV29-1 and TRBJ1-1, the full variable domain reads SAVISQKPSRDICQRGTSLTIQCQVDSQVTMMFWYRQQPGQSLTLIATANQGSEATYESGFVIDKFPISRPNLTFSTLTVSNMSPEDSSIYLCSVAVANTEAFFGQGTRLTVV.

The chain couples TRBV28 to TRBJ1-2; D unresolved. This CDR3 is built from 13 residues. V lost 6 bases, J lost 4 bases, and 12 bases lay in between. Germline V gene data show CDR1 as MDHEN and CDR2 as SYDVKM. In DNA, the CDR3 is TGTGCCAGCAGCCTCCCAGGACTCTATGGCTACACCTTC. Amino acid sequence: CASSLPGLYGYTF.

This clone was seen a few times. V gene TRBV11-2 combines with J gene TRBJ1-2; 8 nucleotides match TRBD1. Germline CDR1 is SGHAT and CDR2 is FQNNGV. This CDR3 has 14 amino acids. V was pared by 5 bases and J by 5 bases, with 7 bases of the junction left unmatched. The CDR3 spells CASSPGTGEYGYTF. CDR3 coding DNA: TGTGCCAGCAGCCCTGGGACAGGAGAGTATGGCTACACCTTC.

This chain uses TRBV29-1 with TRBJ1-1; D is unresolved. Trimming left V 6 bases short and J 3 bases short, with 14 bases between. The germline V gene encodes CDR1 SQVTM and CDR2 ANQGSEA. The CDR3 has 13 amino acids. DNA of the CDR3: TGCAGCGTCATTCAGGATTTTTACACTGAAGCTTTCTTT. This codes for CSVIQDFYTEAFF.

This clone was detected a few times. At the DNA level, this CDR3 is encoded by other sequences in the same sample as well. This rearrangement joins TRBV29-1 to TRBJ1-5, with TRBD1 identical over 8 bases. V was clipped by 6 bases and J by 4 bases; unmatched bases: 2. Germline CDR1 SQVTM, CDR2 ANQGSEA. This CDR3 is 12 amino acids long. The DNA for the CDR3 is TGCAGCGTCCGGACAGGGAATCAGCCCCAGCATTTT. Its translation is CSVRTGNQPQHF.